A selection of T cell receptor beta chains follows, all from one sample in a study of T cell responses to AZD1222 COVID-19 vaccine. Assay: immunoSEQ multiplex PCR; the TCRdb copy retains only in-frame clones and omits some. The table has 130,000 or so clones, 86% seen once; the top ten hold approximately 12%. The sample here was peripheral blood, taken on day 0 of AZD1222 vaccination. The receptors derive from an adult in good health. Both conserved end residues are part of each CDR3. D genes are given only for firm matches. Not all rows give a size; the values are once, few, many and, for expanded clones, a class.

j_call clone_size cdr3_length d_call v_call cdr3_nt cdr3_aa
TRBJ2-1 NA 15 NA TRBV5-5 TGTGCCAGCAGCTCGCCGGACAGCTCCTACAATGAGCAGTTCTTC CASSSPDSSYNEQFF
TRBJ1-1 NA 14 NA TRBV3-1/TRBV3-2 TGTGCCAGCAGCCAAATACAGGGTAGAGCTGAAGCTTTCTTT CASSQIQGRAEAFF
TRBJ1-2 NA 14 NA TRBV5-1 TGCGCCAGCCAAAATCCCAGCAGGAGTCATGGCTACACCTTC CASQNPSRSHGYTF
TRBJ2-1 once 15 TRBD2 TRBV7-9 TGTGCCAGCAGCCAACTAGCGGGAGGGCTAAATGAGCAGTTCTTC CASSQLAGGLNEQFF
TRBJ2-1 NA 17 TRBD2 TRBV24-1 TGTGCCACCAGTGACCCAAGACTAGCGGGAGTCTACAATGAGCAGTTCTTC CATSDPRLAGVYNEQFF
TRBJ1-1 NA 14 TRBD1 TRBV10-1 TGCGCCAGCAGTGAGGAGGGGGCAGGCACTGAAGCTTTCTTT CASSEEGAGTEAFF
TRBJ1-6 once 17 TRBD1 TRBV4-3 TGCGCCAGCAGCCAAGGGACAGGGGGCGCCGTTAATTCACCCCTCCACTTT CASSQGTGGAVNSPLHF
TRBJ2-1 NA 13 NA TRBV11-2 TGTGCCAGCAGCTTAGATTTGCAGGTTGAGCAGTTCTTC CASSLDLQVEQFF
TRBJ1-5 NA 14 NA TRBV28 TGTGCCAGCAGTTCGGGGCAGCTTAATCAGCCCCAGCATTTT CASSSGQLNQPQHF
TRBJ2-1 NA 15 NA TRBV10-2 TGCGCCAGCAGTGAGATCGGGTCCGGCCGCAATGAGCAGTTCTTC CASSEIGSGRNEQFF
TRBJ1-5 NA 14 TRBD1 TRBV28 TGTGCCAGCAGTCCGCGGACAGGGCTTCAGCCCCAGCATTTT CASSPRTGLQPQHF
TRBJ2-1 NA 15 NA TRBV5-1 TGCGCCAGCAGCTTGGGGACTGTCTCCTACAATGAGCAGTTCTTC CASSLGTVSYNEQFF
TRBJ1-5 NA 19 NA TRBV19 TGTGCCAGTAGTACCCTCGGCTTGAGGGGATGGGTTAGCAATCAGCCCCAGCATTTT CASSTLGLRGWVSNQPQHF
TRBJ1-1 NA 16 NA TRBV4-2 TGTGCCAGCAGCCGAGGGACCCAGGGGACCAACACTGAAGCTTTCTTT CASSRGTQGTNTEAFF
TRBJ2-7 NA 13 NA TRBV7-2 TGTGCCAGCAGCCGACCGGACTTCTACGAGCAGTACTTC CASSRPDFYEQYF
TRBJ2-1 NA 15 TRBD2 TRBV19 TGTGCCAGTAGTCTTACTAGCGGGGGTTACAATGAGCAGTTCTTC CASSLTSGGYNEQFF
TRBJ2-7 NA 12 NA TRBV12-3/TRBV12-4 TGTGCCAGCAATAAGGAGTCCTACGAGCAGTACTTC CASNKESYEQYF
TRBJ1-1 NA 13 NA TRBV15 TGTGCCACCAGCACGAACAGGGACCGTGAAGCTTTCTTT CATSTNRDREAFF
TRBJ2-5 NA 15 NA TRBV3-1/TRBV3-2 TGTGCCAGCAGCCAAAACGCAGGAGGAGAAGAGACCCAGTACTTC CASSQNAGGEETQYF
TRBJ2-1 NA 13 NA TRBV13 TGTGCCAGCAGCCGGGATAGTAACTATGAGCAGTTCTTC CASSRDSNYEQFF
TRBJ2-5 NA 14 TRBD1 TRBV10-3 TGTGCCATCAGTGATAGGGACAGCCAAGAGACCCAGTACTTC CAISDRDSQETQYF
TRBJ1-2 NA 14 TRBD1 TRBV6-1 TGTGCCAGCAGTGAATGGGGACAGTCTTATGGCTACACCTTC CASSEWGQSYGYTF
TRBJ2-7 NA 12 TRBD2 TRBV5-6 TGTGCCAGCAGTCGGGGGGACTACGAGCAGTACTTC CASSRGDYEQYF
TRBJ2-2 NA 16 TRBD2 TRBV3-1/TRBV3-2 TGTGCCGGAGGATCAAGGGCTAGCGGAGCCACCGGGGAGCTGTTTTTT CAGGSRASGATGELFF
TRBJ2-1 NA 15 TRBD2 TRBV7-8 TGTGCCAGCAGCCTAACTAGCGGGGGATGGAATGAGCAGTTCTTC CASSLTSGGWNEQFF
TRBJ2-2 NA 14 NA TRBV9 TGTGCCAGCAGCCTAGGACTCCACACCGGGGAGCTGTTTTTT CASSLGLHTGELFF
TRBJ1-1 NA 16 NA TRBV5-5 TGTGCCAGCAGCATAAGAATCACGGGGGGCAACACTGAAGCTTTCTTT CASSIRITGGNTEAFF
TRBJ1-2 NA 15 TRBD1 TRBV27 TGTGCCAGCAGGGAACAGGGGGCGATTGGCTATGGCTACACCTTC CASREQGAIGYGYTF
TRBJ1-3 few 18 NA TRBV30 TGTGCCTGGAGTCAAAGCCAGAAACCCCTCTGGACTGGAAACACCATATATTTT CAWSQSQKPLWTGNTIYF
TRBJ1-2 once 15 TRBD1 TRBV25-1 TGTGCCAGCAGTTGGTGGGACAGGGGTAACTATGGCTACACCTTC CASSWWDRGNYGYTF
TRBJ1-5 NA 13 NA TRBV29-1 TGCAGCGCGGGGCCAGGGAACAATCAGCCCCAGCATTTT CSAGPGNNQPQHF
TRBJ1-2 once 15 NA TRBV5-6 TGTGCCAGCAGCTTAGGGTCGGCAGGCAACTATGGCTACACCTTC CASSLGSAGNYGYTF
TRBJ2-7 NA 14 NA TRBV24-1 TGTGCCACCTCTAACAGCCGGAGACCTTTCGAGCAGTACTTC CATSNSRRPFEQYF
TRBJ2-7 NA 14 NA TRBV25-1 TGTGCCAGCAGGAAGACCGGGACCTTCCTCGAGCAGTACTTC CASRKTGTFLEQYF
TRBJ2-2 NA 15 NA TRBV11-3 TGTGCCAGCAGCTTGGGGGGCACCAACACCGGGGAGCTGTTTTTT CASSLGGTNTGELFF
TRBJ2-7 NA 15 TRBD1 TRBV4-2 TGTGCCAGCAGCCCGCAGGGGGCTGGACGCTACGAGCAGTACTTC CASSPQGAGRYEQYF
TRBJ2-1 NA 15 NA TRBV7-3 TGTGCCAGCAGCTCCCACTCGGACACCTACAATGAGCAGTTCTTC CASSSHSDTYNEQFF
TRBJ1-3 NA 16 NA TRBV4-2 TGTGCCAGCAGCCAAGATGGTAGGGCGCTTGGAAACACCATATATTTT CASSQDGRALGNTIYF
TRBJ2-2 NA 14 NA TRBV3-1/TRBV3-2 TGTGCCAGCAGAGACAATCTAGGCACCGGGGAGCTGTTTTTT CASRDNLGTGELFF
TRBJ1-3 many 14 NA TRBV5-1 TGCGCCAGCAGCCAGGACGCCTCTGGAAACACCATATATTTT CASSQDASGNTIYF